One sample yielded the 29 T cell receptor beta chains listed below, sequenced in a study of T cell repertoires in cytomegalovirus infection. No antigen has been assigned to these receptors. MiXCR was run by TCRdb on the reads, yielding one entry per CDR3 protein. This table holds nearly 700,000 distinct CDR3 sequences, around a third found once. Sequences were derived from cultured PBMCs, sampled from culture after CMV antigen stimulation. The receptors originated from a human donor in good health (CMV status not recorded). Some clones in this sample may be carry-over from other donors' samples.

The chain carries TRBV6-2 or TRBV6-3 and TRBJ2-7; unclear D gene. The V gene's germline CDR1 is MNHEY and CDR2 SVGEGT. This CDR3 contains 13 residues. Trimming removed 2 bases at V and 6 bases at J, with 11 bases between. The chain's CDR3 is CASSYPLFGEQYF. DNA for the CDR3: TGTGCCAGCAGTTACCCCCTTTTCGGCGAGCAGTACTTC.

At least ten counts were recorded for this clonotype. V usage is TRBV7-2 and J usage is TRBJ2-5; the D gene is possibly TRBD2 (6 bases). Between the trimmed V and J ends, which lost 5 bases and 5 bases, there was a span of 15 bases. The V gene's germline CDR1 is SGHTA and CDR2 FQGNSA. There are 14 residues in the CDR3. In nucleotides, the CDR3 is TGTGCCAGCAGCCCGCGGAGGAGCGGGGAGACCCAGTACTTC. It translates to CASSPRRSGETQYF.

This sequence joins TRBV28 and TRBJ2-3; D not resolved. Per germline, CDR1 MDHEN and CDR2 SYDVKM. Trimming pared 3 bases from V and 2 bases from J, leaving 9 bases between. This CDR3 is 14 amino acids long. The CDR3 DNA sequence: TGTGCCAGCAGTTTTGTGCGTCCCACAGATACGCAGTATTTT. This codes for CASSFVRPTDTQYF.

In its sample, this clonotype was seen a few times. The V and J genes are TRBV15 and TRBJ2-7; the match to TRBD1 covers 9 bases. Trimming removed 0 bases from V and 7 bases from J; junction bases left unmatched: 10. Germline V gene lookup returns CDR1 LNHNV and CDR2 YYDKDF (reference sequence). The CDR3 loop spans 16 amino acids. CDR3 residues: CATSRDGWGQGQEQYF. In DNA form, the CDR3 reads TGTGCCACCAGCAGAGATGGATGGGGACAGGGACAGGAGCAGTACTTC.

The chain is built from TRBV2 and TRBJ2-3; tentative D call: TRBD1 (6 bases). This CDR3 spans 13 amino acids. CDR1 and CDR2 from the germline V gene are SNHLY and FYNNEI. Written as DNA, the CDR3 is TGTGCTGCGAGCGGACAGACCACAGATACGCAGTATTTT. Translated, it gives CAASGQTTDTQYF.

The chain couples TRBV6-2 or TRBV6-3 to TRBJ2-1; 9 nucleotides align to TRBD2. Trimming cost V 7 bases and J 8 bases; bases outside gene matches: 15. The CDR3 covers 16 residues. The germline CDR1 and CDR2 sequences are MNHEY and SVGEGT. For the CDR3, the DNA is TGTGCCAGCACCCCCGCGGGGGGGATTGGCCGTGATGAGCAGTTCTTC. Protein product: CASTPAGGIGRDEQFF.

This clonotype was counted ten times or more. The V gene is TRBV12-3 or TRBV12-4, the J gene TRBJ2-3; 10 bases match TRBD2. The CDR3 covers 15 residues. Germline trimming cut 3 bases from V and 5 bases from J; bases unmatched to any gene: 5. The CDR3: CASSFSGGRGDTQYF. CDR3 nucleotides: TGTGCCAGCAGTTTTAGCGGGGGGCGAGGAGATACGCAGTATTTT.

This clonotype was seen just once. V is TRBV20-1 and J is TRBJ1-5; D is unclear. The CDR3 is 13 residues long. V shed 4 bases and J shed 0 bases, with 7 bases lying between them. The V gene's germline CDR1 is DFQATT and CDR2 SNEGSKA (reference sequence). In DNA, the CDR3 is TGCAGTGCTAAAGGGTATAGCAATCAGCCCCAGCATTTT. This codes for CSAKGYSNQPQHF.

This rearrangement joins TRBV29-1 to TRBJ2-5; D gene uncertain. Germline loops: CDR1 SQVTM, CDR2 ANQGSEA. Trimming removed 3 bases from V and 5 bases from J, with 13 bases in between. The CDR3 loop spans 13 amino acids. In DNA, the CDR3 is TGCAGCGTTGAGACCCACCAGTGGGAGACCCAGTACTTC. Translated: CSVETHQWETQYF.

DNA for the CDR3: TGTGCCGCCCGGAGGGAGTGGGCCGGGGAGCTGTTTTTT. Its translation: CAARREWAGELFF. This chain links TRBV2 with TRBJ2-2, with a weak D call TRBD2 (6 bases). In germline, CDR1 is SNHLY, CDR2 FYNNEI. Trimming cost V 11 bases and J 6 bases, with 16 bases left between them. The CDR3 is 13 amino acids.

There are a few counts of this clonotype. This chain links TRBV6-6 with TRBJ2-3; D not resolved. V lost 4 bases and J lost 5, with 7 bases in between. From germline, CDR1 is MNHNY and CDR2 SVGAGI (reference sequence). The length of the CDR3 is 12 residues. The CDR3 protein is CASSSEGDTQYF. The CDR3 nucleotides are TGTGCCAGCAGTTCAGAAGGAGATACGCAGTATTTT.

This clonotype was recorded at least ten times. The genes are TRBV7-2 and TRBJ1-5; D is possibly TRBD1 (5 bases). CDR1 and CDR2 from the germline V gene are SGHTA and FQGNSA. The CDR3 is made up of 15 amino acids. Deletions cut 5 bases from V and 1 base from J, with 12 bases between. The DNA of the CDR3 is TGTGCCAGCAGCCGGGTCAGGGAGAGCAATCAGCCCCAGCATTTT. Translated: CASSRVRESNQPQHF. The entire variable domain, with the rest obtained from reference TRBV7-2 and TRBJ1-5, is as follows: GAGVSQSPSNKVTEKGKDVELRCDPISGHTALYWYRQSLGQGLEFLIYFQGNSAPDKSGLPSDRFSAERTGGSVSTLTIQRTQQEDSAVYLCASSRVRESNQPQHFGDGTRLSIL.

The V gene is TRBV20-1, the J gene TRBJ1-5; 10 nucleotides agree with TRBD1. The CDR3 consists of 15 residues. Germline lookup yields CDR1 DFQATT and CDR2 SNEGSKA (reference sequence). Trimming took 2 bases from V and 7 from J; bases not matched to a gene: 8. In DNA, the CDR3 is TGCAGTGCTAGATGGACAGGGGGTATAGGGCAGCCCCAGCATTTT. Protein sequence: CSARWTGGIGQPQHF.

This clonotype was seen a handful of times. V is TRBV6-5 and J is TRBJ2-5; 11 bases line up with TRBD1. V lost 4 bases, J lost 0 bases, and 7 bases stayed unmatched. CDR3 length: 17 residues. Germline V gene data show CDR1 as MNHEY and CDR2 as SVGAGI. The CDR3: CASSSGQGAWYQETQYF. In DNA, the CDR3 is TGTGCCAGCAGTTCCGGACAGGGGGCATGGTACCAAGAGACCCAGTACTTC.

This clonotype was recorded a few times. The rearrangement uses TRBV27 and TRBJ1-2, with TRBD1 identical over 7 bases. The germline V gene has CDR1 MNHEY and CDR2 SMNVEV (reference sequence). The CDR3 length is 15 residues. Germline trimming cut 5 bases from V and 2 bases from J; bases unmatched to any gene: 8. The CDR3 DNA follows: TGTGCCAGCAGTCAGCCCGGGACAGCAAACTATGGCTACACCTTC. The encoded protein is CASSQPGTANYGYTF.

This clonotype has more than one count but fewer than ten. The CDR3 region is CASSMGQGGYEQYF. The DNA of the CDR3 is TGTGCCAGTAGTATGGGACAGGGAGGGTACGAGCAGTACTTC. The chain carries TRBV19 and TRBJ2-7; TRBD1 matches 9 bases. This CDR3 comprises 14 residues. The ends lost 3 bases at V and 4 bases at J; junction bases unmatched: 4. CDR1 is LNHDA and CDR2 is SQIVND in the germline V gene (reference sequence).

In regard to this clonotype: Given the absence of the conserved phenylalanine or tryptophan at the CDR3 end, a read error is likely. The CDR3 coding sequence is TGTGCCAGTAAGGGGGACATTCCTTCTCTACCCACAGATACGCAGTATTTA. Translated: CASKGDIPSLPTDTQYL. The rearrangement uses TRBV6-1 and TRBJ2-3; tentatively, D is TRBD1 (6 bases). The CDR3 is made up of 17 amino acids. V lost 9 bases to trimming and J lost 2 bases, with 24 bases between them. The germline CDR1 and CDR2 sequences are MNHNS and SASEGT.

This clonotype has just a few counts. V and J are TRBV18 and TRBJ1-1; D gene uncertain. V lost 3 bases to trimming and J lost 3 bases, with 14 bases between them. Germline V CDR1 and CDR2: KGHSH, LQKENI. The CDR3 runs 15 residues. The CDR3 nucleotides read TGTGCCAGCTCACCCCTAACCGGCGGGGACACTGAAGCTTTCTTT. Encoded protein: CASSPLTGGDTEAFF.

This clonotype was counted a single time. The chain carries TRBV20-1 and TRBJ1-1; D is unclear. CDR1 is DFQATT, CDR2 SNEGSKA, per germline (reference sequence). This CDR3 is built from 14 residues. V was trimmed by 0 bases and J by 1 base, leaving 9 bases between them. CDR3 in DNA: TGCAGTGCTAGAGATCCCAGGCCGAACACTGAAGCTTTCTTT. This encodes CSARDPRPNTEAFF.

This rearrangement joins TRBV11-3 to TRBJ2-1, with D possibly called TRBD1 or TRBD2 (6 bases each). V shed 0 bases and J shed 8 bases, with 20 bases lying between them. CDR1 and CDR2 from the germline V gene are SGHNT and YENEEA. The length of the CDR3 is 17 residues. DNA of the CDR3: TGTGCCAGCAGCTTAGAGGGGGGCCCGCTAGCAAGGGATGAGCAGTTCTTC. Protein sequence: CASSLEGGPLARDEQFF.

This clonotype showed up just a few times. The chain employs TRBV6-8 and TRBJ2-7; D possibly corresponds to TRBD1 (6 bases). CDR3 length: 14 amino acids. Germline loops: CDR1 MNHGY, CDR2 SAAAGT. The V end lost 2 bases, the J end lost 4 bases, and 12 bases lay between the germline ends. The CDR3 region is CASSYVQGSYEQYF. CDR3 coding DNA: TGTGCCAGCAGTTACGTGCAGGGGTCATACGAGCAGTACTTC.

In its sample, this clonotype was seen a few times. The genes are TRBV11-3 and TRBJ2-2; D gene ambiguous. The V and J ends lost 2 bases and 5 bases respectively, with 6 bases between them. This CDR3 is built from 13 residues. Germline loops: CDR1 SGHNT, CDR2 YENEEA. CDR3 nucleotides: TGTGCCAGCAGCTTACAGGCTACCGGGGAGCTGTTTTTT. Translating gives CASSLQATGELFF.

The chain links TRBV19 to TRBJ2-2; D is ambiguous. Looked up from germline, CDR1 is LNHDA and CDR2 is SQIVND (reference sequence). The CDR3 has 15 amino acids. The ends were cut back, 6 bases at V and 0 bases at J, with 11 bases in the middle. The CDR3 region is CASRASAANTGELFF. The CDR3 nucleotides are TGTGCCAGTAGGGCCTCGGCAGCGAACACCGGGGAGCTGTTTTTT.

The chain carries TRBV20-1 and TRBJ1-2, with no clear D. Germline CDR1 DFQATT, CDR2 SNEGSKA (reference sequence). The ends were cut back, 0 bases at V and 5 bases at J, with 10 bases in the middle. This CDR3 spans 13 amino acids. CDR3 nucleotides: TGCAGTGCTAGAGATGGGGTGTTGTATGGCTACACCTTC. Amino acid sequence: CSARDGVLYGYTF.

This sequence joins TRBV10-3 and TRBJ1-2; D gene uncertain. V lost 4 bases and J 8 bases, leaving 11 bases between the germline ends. There are 12 residues in the CDR3. Germline CDR1 and CDR2: ENHRY and SYGVKD. CDR3 amino acids: CAISGSSLGYTF. The CDR3 coding sequence is TGTGCCATCAGTGGCTCTTCTTTGGGCTACACCTTC.

This clonotype was counted between two and nine times. Here the CDR3 DNA reads TGTGCCATCCAGGACAGGGGCGCTGGCTACACCTTC. It yields the protein CAIQDRGAGYTF. V gene TRBV3-1 combines with J gene TRBJ1-2; 9 bases line up with TRBD1. The CDR3 has 12 amino acids. Trimming removed 10 bases from V and 7 bases from J; junction bases left unmatched: 7. Looked up from germline, CDR1 is LGHDT and CDR2 is YNNKEL (reference sequence).

The rearrangement uses TRBV7-9 and TRBJ2-1, with no clear D. CDR3 length equals 13 residues. CDR1 is SEHNR, CDR2 FQNEAQ, per germline (reference sequence). V gave up 5 bases and J gave up 9 bases, with 14 bases separating them. The CDR3 region has the DNA TGTGCCAGCAGCGGCGCCGCTACGGGTGAGCAGTTCTTC. Protein: CASSGAATGEQFF.

At least ten counts were recorded for this clonotype. J is TRBJ2-1 and V is TRBV7-2; D could derive from TRBD1 or TRBD2 (5 bases each). The ends were cut back, 1 base at V and 8 bases at J, with 9 bases in the middle. The CDR3 totals 13 residues. CDR1 SGHTA and CDR2 FQGNSA come from the germline V gene. The CDR3, as DNA: TGTGCCAGCAGCTTAGATGTGGGGGATGAGCAGTTCTTC. It codes for CASSLDVGDEQFF.

Concerning this clonotype itself: A much larger clonotype is one base distant, so this may be a read error. The genes are TRBV5-6 and TRBJ1-5; D possibly corresponds to TRBD1 (6 bases). The CDR3 extends over 15 amino acids. The germline V gene encodes CDR1 SGHDT and CDR2 YYEEEE. The V gene lost 2 bases and the J gene lost 0 bases, with 9 bases spanning the gap. The CDR3 bases are TGTGCCAGCAGCTTCGGACAGTATAGCAATCAGCCCCAGCATTTT. Protein product: CASSFGQYSNQPQHF.